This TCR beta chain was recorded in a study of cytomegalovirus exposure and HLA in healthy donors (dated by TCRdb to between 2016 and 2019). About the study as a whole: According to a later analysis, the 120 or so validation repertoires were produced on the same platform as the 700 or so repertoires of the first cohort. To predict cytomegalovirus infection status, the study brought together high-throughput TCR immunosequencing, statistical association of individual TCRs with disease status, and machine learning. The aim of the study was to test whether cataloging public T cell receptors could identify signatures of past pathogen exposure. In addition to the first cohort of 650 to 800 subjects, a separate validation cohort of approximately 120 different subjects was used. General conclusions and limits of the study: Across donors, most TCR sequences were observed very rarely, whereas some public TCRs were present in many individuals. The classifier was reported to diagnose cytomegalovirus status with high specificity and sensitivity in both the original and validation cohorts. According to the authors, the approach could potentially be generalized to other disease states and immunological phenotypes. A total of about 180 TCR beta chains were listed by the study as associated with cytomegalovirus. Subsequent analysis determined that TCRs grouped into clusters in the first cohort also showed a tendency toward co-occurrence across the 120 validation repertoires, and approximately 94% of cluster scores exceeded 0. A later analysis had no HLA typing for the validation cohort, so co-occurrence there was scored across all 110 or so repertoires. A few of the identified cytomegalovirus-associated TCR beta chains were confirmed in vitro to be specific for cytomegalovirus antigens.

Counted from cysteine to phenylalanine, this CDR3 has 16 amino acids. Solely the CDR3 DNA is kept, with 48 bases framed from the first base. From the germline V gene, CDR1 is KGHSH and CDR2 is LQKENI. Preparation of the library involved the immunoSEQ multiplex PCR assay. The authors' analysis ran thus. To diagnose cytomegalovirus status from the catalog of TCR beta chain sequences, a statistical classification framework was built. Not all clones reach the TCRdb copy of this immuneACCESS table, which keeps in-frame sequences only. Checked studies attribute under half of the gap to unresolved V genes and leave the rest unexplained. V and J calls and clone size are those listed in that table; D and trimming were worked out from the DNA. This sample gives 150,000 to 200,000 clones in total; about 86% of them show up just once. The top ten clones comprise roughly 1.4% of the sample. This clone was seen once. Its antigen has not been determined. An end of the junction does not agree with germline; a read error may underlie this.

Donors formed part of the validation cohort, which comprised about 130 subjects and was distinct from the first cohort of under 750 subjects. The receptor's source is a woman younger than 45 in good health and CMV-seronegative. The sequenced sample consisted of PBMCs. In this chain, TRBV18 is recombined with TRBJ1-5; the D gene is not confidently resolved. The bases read TGTGCCAGCTCACCATCCGCCGGCAGAAACAATCAGGCCCAGCATTTT. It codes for CASSPSAGRNNQAQHF.